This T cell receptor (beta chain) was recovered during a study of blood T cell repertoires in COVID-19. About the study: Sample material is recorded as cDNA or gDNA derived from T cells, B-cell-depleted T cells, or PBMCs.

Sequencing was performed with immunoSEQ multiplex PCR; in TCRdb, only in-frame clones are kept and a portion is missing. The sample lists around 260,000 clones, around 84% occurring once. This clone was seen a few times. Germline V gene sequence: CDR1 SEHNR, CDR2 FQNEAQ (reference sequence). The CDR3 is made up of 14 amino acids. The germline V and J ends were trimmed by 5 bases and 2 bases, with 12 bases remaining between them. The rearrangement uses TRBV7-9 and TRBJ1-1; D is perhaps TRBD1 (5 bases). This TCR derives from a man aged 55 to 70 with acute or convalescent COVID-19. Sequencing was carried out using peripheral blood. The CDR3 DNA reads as TGTGCCAGCAGCCAAGGGGAGGGAAACACTGAAGCTTTCTTT. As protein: CASSQGEGNTEAFF.